Below, 4 T cell receptor beta chains from the same sample are listed, as sequenced in a study of T cells in Graves' hyperthyroidism and ophthalmopathy. RNA transcripts served as the template for amplifying TCR beta CDR3 regions. RT-PCR in the first round (using the HTBI primer set) targeted the TCR CDR3. One entry per CDR3 protein, called by TCRdb with MiXCR from the multiplex PCR reads. The sample lists hundreds of thousands of distinct CDR3 sequences, about 15% occurring once. Sequenced material: blood. The receptors here all came from a woman aged 18-30 years with Graves' hyperthyroidism that later progressed to Graves' ophthalmopathy.

This clonotype was seen a handful of times. The chain uses TRBV14 and TRBJ2-5, with D unresolved. The CDR3 extends over 11 amino acids. CDR1 is SGHDN, CDR2 FVKESK, per germline. V lost 8 bases and J lost 8, with 12 bases in between. The CDR3 spells CASSSAETQYF. The DNA of the CDR3 is TGTGCCAGCTCTTCAGCCGAAACCCAGTACTTC.

V usage is TRBV6-1 and J usage is TRBJ2-7; 8 bases are shared with TRBD1. The CDR3 is made up of 13 amino acids. Germline CDR1 reads MNHNS; CDR2 reads SASEGT. V gave up 5 bases and J gave up 5 bases; unmatched junction bases: 5. The CDR3 coding sequence is TGTGCCAGCAGTCCCTGGACAGGGAACGAGCAGTACTTC. Amino acids: CASSPWTGNEQYF.

This clonotype was seen repeatedly, ten times or more. An end of the junction differs from the germline gene, which may be a read error. The chain is built from TRBV28 and TRBJ2-7; TRBD2 matches 12 bases. Per the germline V gene, CDR1 is MDHEN and CDR2 is SYDVKM. CDR3 length: 15 residues. The chain's CDR3 is CASSSSGRASDEQYF. Here the CDR3 DNA reads TGTGCCAGCAGTTCTAGCGGGAGGGCCTCCGACGAGCAGTACTTC.

To note about this clonotype: A read error may be the cause here, since a much bigger clone is one base away. The V call is TRBV24-1, the J call TRBJ2-5; 7 bases match TRBD2. V dropped 5 bases and J dropped 9; count of bases not matched to a gene: 17. Per germline, CDR1 KGHDR and CDR2 SFDVKD. This CDR3 spans 16 amino acids. The CDR3 region has the DNA TGTGCCACCAGTGTCGGGGGGAGCGGCCTCTGGGAGGCCCAGTACTTC. Encoded protein: CATSVGGSGLWEAQYF.